This T cell receptor beta chain derives from a study of T cells in Graves' hyperthyroidism and ophthalmopathy (dated by TCRdb to the late 2010s). As for the study more broadly: Peripheral blood was sampled at the time of initial diagnosis, prior to any treatment. A discovery cohort of approximately 100 patients, roughly 45 with Graves' ophthalmopathy and 57 with stable Graves' hyperthyroidism, was used to find distinguishing TCR V-J signatures. Prospective prediction of ophthalmopathy was tested in an independent validation cohort consisting of some 18 hyperthyroidism patients and about 17 patients who later progressed to ophthalmopathy. The approximately 98 discovery patients were randomly divided into training and test sets at a 7:3 ratio. The study also compared thyroid tissue and blood T-cell repertoires from five or six Graves' hyperthyroidism patients. After blood sampling, hyperthyroidism patients were treated with methimazole at a starting dose of 30 mg daily, and ophthalmopathy patients were treated with high-dose intravenous methylprednisolone. According to the paper, TCR Vbeta CDR3 sequencing was carried out on 135 peripheral blood samples, which came from 40 to 45 ophthalmopathy, some 73 hyperthyroidism and some 17 progressor patients. Broader findings and caveats from the paper: Sample size was not statistically predetermined, and investigators were not blinded to group allocation. Blood samples also contained most of the expanded thyroid clonotypes (frequency above 0.001), which suggests that blood repertoires may reflect thyroid immune responses. Ophthalmopathy was separated from stable hyperthyroidism by a 13 V-J signature model, with 87.88% sensitivity and roughly 84% specificity obtained in cross-validation and 80%/75% obtained in testing. In validation, the model predicted progression to ophthalmopathy a median of approximately 6.6 months before onset, with over 55% sensitivity and 72.22% specificity.

The TCR beta CDR3 regions were amplified from RNA transcripts. A first-round RT-PCR of the TCR CDR3 used the HTBI primer set with the Qiagen OneStep RT-PCR kit. Libraries were constructed in a second round of multiplex PCR, after which size selection and purification were carried out. Sequencing of the libraries was done on an Illumina HiSeq2000 using paired-end 100 bp reads. The published analysis was carried out like this. Raw data were processed with SOAPnuke, discarding reads with adapters, uncalled bases, mean Phred below 15, or no exact constant-primer or identifier match. COPE v1.2.5 was used to merge the high-quality paired reads, and each unique nucleotide sequence was defined as a clonotype. Clonotypes were aligned to IMGT TRBV, TRBD and TRBJ reference segments using MiTCR v1.1. Only V-J combinations with frequency above 0.0001, covering 99% to 99.2% of repertoires, were analysed. A TCS score was defined as the ratio of F50 (clonal expansion) to E x V (chaos), with BLOSUM62-based TCRdist applied between CDR3 peptides within each V-J. Welch's t-statistics and random forest reduced roughly 530 V-J features to roughly 13, which were used in a naive Bayes classifier (R e1071). The raw public data were reprocessed by TCRdb itself: fastp quality trimming at Q25, MiXCR clonotype calling, in-frame beta chains only. A single entry per CDR3 protein holds the most common genes and DNA from its merged rows. The V and J calls, along with clone size, are taken from TCRdb and not from the paper's own processing. In this sample the table shows 250,000 to 300,000 distinct CDR3 sequences, roughly 19% of which occur a single time. The ten largest clones represent 35% to 40% of the sample.

Ophthalmopathy patients had moderately to severely active disease, Clinical Activity Score of at least 3, NOSPECS grade of at least 4, and duration under 3 months. Patients with uncontrolled infections, other autoimmune diseases, pregnancy or lactation were excluded. Clinical symptoms, serum thyroxine and TRAb, thyroid ultrasound, and orbital computed tomography formed the basis for the diagnoses. Ficoll-Paque density gradient centrifugation was used to isolate PBMCs from under 11 ml of fresh peripheral blood. Total RNA was extracted with Trizol reagent, and quality was checked on an Agilent 2100 Bioanalyzer. V loses 5 bases, J loses 7 bases, and the germline ends lie 12 bases apart. CDR1 and CDR2 are read off the germline V gene as MDHEN and SYDVKM. From its cysteine to its phenylalanine, the CDR3 spans 14 amino acids. Only the CDR3 DNA is retained, 42 bases long and in frame from the first base.

This clonotype was detected ten times or more. Its binding antigen is unknown. Base quality data are lacking; no much larger clone is found one base away. The sequence derives from a man in his forties or fifties with Graves' ophthalmopathy. The sequenced material came from blood. The rearranged segments are TRBV28 and TRBJ1-6, with the D gene uncertain. This receptor carries the CDR3 CASSTELPNSPLHF. The sequenced DNA is TGTGCCAGCAGTACCGAACTACCAAATTCACCCCTCCACTTT.